Listed here are 27 T cell receptor beta chains from one sample, sequenced in a study of T cells in localized non-small cell lung cancer. Sequencing was performed with immunoSEQ multiplex PCR; in TCRdb, only in-frame clones are kept and a portion is missing. The table has tens of thousands of clones, about four fifths seen once. This material consisted of peripheral blood, taken before any cancer treatment. The receptors derive from a female donor over 55 with stage II squamous cell lung carcinoma.

The gene calls are TRBV5-1 and TRBJ2-5; 10 nucleotides align to TRBD1. The J call may be incorrect, as the DNA end agrees better with TRBJ2-7. CDR3 length: 15 amino acids. CDR1 and CDR2 (germline): SGHRS, YFSETQ. The CDR3 region has the DNA TGCGCCAGCAGCCGGGCGGGACAGGGGATCTACGAGCAGTACTTC. This sequence encodes CASSRAGQGIYEQYF.

There are a few counts of this clone. V usage is TRBV7-2 and J usage is TRBJ1-2; D not resolved. Per germline, CDR1 SGHTA and CDR2 FQGNSA. With 7 bases removed from V and 4 bases from J, the gap between germline ends came to 22 bases. CDR3 length: 16 residues. CDR3 region: CASTGVGLQVGYGYTF. CDR3 nucleotide sequence: TGTGCCAGCACCGGCGTCGGGCTCCAGGTGGGCTATGGCTACACCTTC.

Note on this clone: Other DNA sequences of this sample code for an identical CDR3. The chain couples TRBV18 to TRBJ1-5; D not certain. Germline V CDR1 and CDR2: KGHSH, LQKENI. The CDR3 consists of 15 residues. V lost 2 bases, J lost 2 bases, and 10 bases lay in between. CDR3 nucleotides: TGTGCCAGCTCACCAGCGGGAGGCGGCAATCAGCCCCAGCATTTT. The encoded protein is CASSPAGGGNQPQHF.

The count of this clone is one. The chain links TRBV19 to TRBJ1-2, with TRBD1 matching over 8 bases. The J segment lost 2 bases and the V segment lost 1 base, leaving 12 bases of the junction unmatched. The CDR3 has 18 residues. Looked up from germline, CDR1 is LNHDA and CDR2 is SQIVND (reference sequence). The CDR3 spells CASSIASGGAGYNYGYTF. DNA for the CDR3: TGTGCCAGTAGTATAGCGTCAGGGGGCGCAGGATACAACTATGGCTACACCTTC.

This clone occurred once. The chain couples TRBV18 to TRBJ1-2; tentatively, D is TRBD1 (6 bases). V was pared by 3 bases and J by 8 bases, with 19 bases between. The germline gives CDR1 KGHSH, CDR2 LQKENI. There are 15 residues in the CDR3. Here the CDR3 DNA reads TGTGCCAGCTCACCGGGGGCCGGCCTTAGCTTAGGCTACACCTTC. Protein sequence: CASSPGAGLSLGYTF.

This chain uses TRBV29-1 with TRBJ2-3; 8 bases fit TRBD2. Per germline, CDR1 SQVTM and CDR2 ANQGSEA. CDR3 length equals 13 residues. Trimming took 8 bases from V and 5 from J; bases not matched to a gene: 9. The CDR3, as DNA: TGCAGCCTTTCGGGGGGGAGGGGAGATACGCAGTATTTT. Translated, it gives CSLSGGRGDTQYF.

This rearrangement joins TRBV7-9 to TRBJ2-3; 15 nucleotides line up with TRBD2. CDR1 SEHNR and CDR2 FQNEAQ come from the germline V gene (reference sequence). V gave up 5 bases and J gave up 4 bases; unmatched junction bases: 4. The CDR3 extends over 16 amino acids. CDR3 in amino acids: CASSPRTSGGADTQYF. The CDR3, as DNA: TGTGCCAGCAGCCCCAGGACTAGCGGGGGGGCAGATACGCAGTATTTT.

Points on this clone: A much larger clone is a single base away; this may be a read error. V and J are TRBV5-1 and TRBJ1-6, with 10 bases matching TRBD1. Germline CDR1 reads SGHRS; CDR2 reads YFSETQ. V trimming: 3 bases; J trimming: 7 bases; junction bases outside the gene matches: 1. The CDR3 consists of 14 residues. The CDR3 loop is CASSSGQGNSPLHF. DNA for the CDR3: TGCGCCAGCAGCTCGGGACAGGGGAATTCACCCCTCCACTTT. The full variable domain, in which reference TRBV5-1 and TRBJ1-6 provide the parts outside the CDR3, is KAGVTQTPRYLIKTRGQQVTLSCSPISGHRSVSWYQQTPGQGLQFLFEYFSETQRNKGNFPGRFSGRQFSNSRSEMNVSTLELGDSALYLCASSSGQGNSPLHFGNGTRLTVT.

The chain is built from TRBV4-1 and TRBJ2-5; 11 bases are a match to TRBD2. Trimming removed 0 bases from V and 6 bases from J; junction bases left unmatched: 12. The CDR3 runs to 18 residues. Germline V CDR1 and CDR2: MGHRA, YSYEKL. The CDR3, as DNA: TGCGCCAGCAGCCAAGATCATAGCGGGGGGGCCAGAGGCAAGACCCAGTACTTC. Protein: CASSQDHSGGARGKTQYF.

This rearrangement joins TRBV7-9 to TRBJ2-2, with 10 bases identical to TRBD2. V gave up 7 bases and J gave up 4 bases; unmatched junction bases: 6. CDR1 and CDR2 from the germline V gene are SEHNR and FQNEAQ (reference sequence). The CDR3 has 15 amino acids. The CDR3 bases are TGTGCCAGCACCCTTAGCGGGGGGCCCACCGGGGAGCTGTTTTTT. Protein product: CASTLSGGPTGELFF.

This clone was recorded once. The V gene is TRBV5-4, the J gene TRBJ1-1; D gene unclear. This CDR3 spans 14 amino acids. Germline values: CDR1 SGHNT, CDR2 YYREEE (reference sequence). The V end was cut by 4 bases, the J end by 1 base, with 11 bases between. CDR3 nucleotides: TGTGCCAGCAGCCCCTCCGGGCCGAACACTGAAGCTTTCTTT. Protein sequence: CASSPSGPNTEAFF. Full variable domain (rest looked up from reference TRBV5-4 and TRBJ1-1): ETGVTQSPTHLIKTRGQQVTLRCSSQSGHNTVSWYQQALGQGPQFIFQYYREEENGRGNFPPRFSGLQFPNYSSELNVNALELDDSALYLCASSPSGPNTEAFFGQGTRLTVV.

The chain is built from TRBV19 and TRBJ2-7; 10 nucleotides match TRBD1. Germline V lookup: CDR1 LNHDA, CDR2 SQIVND (reference sequence). The CDR3 has 14 amino acids. Trimming removed 6 bases from V and 6 bases from J; junction bases left unmatched: 8. The CDR3 loop is CASSTSGQGSEQYF. As DNA, the CDR3 is TGTGCCAGTAGCACGTCGGGACAGGGGTCCGAGCAGTACTTC.

The V call is TRBV7-2, the J call TRBJ1-6; possible D gene TRBD1, 6 bases. Trimming took 1 base from V and 0 from J, leaving 7 bases between them. CDR3 size: 16 residues. CDR1 is SGHTA and CDR2 is FQGNSA in the germline V gene. The DNA for the CDR3 is TGTGCCAGCAGCTTAGAGGGGGTCTCCTATAATTCACCCCTCCACTTT. This encodes CASSLEGVSYNSPLHF. The whole variable domain, remainder taken from reference TRBV7-2 and TRBJ1-6, is GAGVSQSPSNKVTEKGKDVELRCDPISGHTALYWYRQSLGQGLEFLIYFQGNSAPDKSGLPSDRFSAERTGGSVSTLTIQRTQQEDSAVYLCASSLEGVSYNSPLHFGNGTRLTVT.

The chain recombines TRBV5-4 with TRBJ2-2, with 7 bases fitting TRBD1. The J call may be wrong; the DNA end is better matched by TRBJ1-3. This CDR3 spans 14 amino acids. Germline CDR1 reads SGHNT; CDR2 reads YYREEE (reference sequence). DNA for the CDR3: TGTGCCAGCAGCTACAGGGGCTCTGGAAACACCATATATTTT. It codes for CASSYRGSGNTIYF.

This clone has only a few counts. This sequence joins TRBV5-1 and TRBJ1-2, with D uncertain. Germline-derived CDR1 and CDR2 are SGHRS and YFSETQ. Deletions cut 2 bases from V and 6 bases from J, with 14 bases between. The CDR3 spans 14 residues. The CDR3 nucleotides are TGCGCCAGCAGCTTCACAGCCTCCGCGGATGGCTACACCTTC. It codes for CASSFTASADGYTF.

The genes are TRBV4-3 and TRBJ2-1; 10 positions match TRBD2. CDR1 is LGHNA and CDR2 is YSLEER in the germline V gene. The CDR3 extends over 19 amino acids. Germline trimming cut 3 bases from V and 4 bases from J; bases unmatched to any gene: 15. CDR3 loop: CASSQSLPPAGGPYNEQFF. The DNA of the CDR3 is TGCGCCAGCAGCCAGTCCCTCCCCCCAGCGGGGGGGCCGTACAATGAGCAGTTCTTC.

This clone was seen more than once but under ten times. The gene calls are TRBV5-6 and TRBJ1-2; D is possibly TRBD1 (5 bases). V shed 2 bases and J shed 7 bases, with 15 bases lying between them. The CDR3 loop spans 14 amino acids. Germline V gene data show CDR1 as SGHDT and CDR2 as YYEEEE. The CDR3 protein is CASSLSPPGGGYTF. In DNA form, the CDR3 reads TGTGCCAGCAGCTTAAGCCCTCCGGGGGGTGGCTACACCTTC. Drawing the rest from reference TRBV5-6 and TRBJ1-2, the complete variable domain is DAGVTQSPTHLIKTRGQQVTLRCSPKSGHDTVSWYQQALGQGPQFIFQYYEEEERQRGNFPDRFSGHQFPNYSSELNVNALLLGDSALYLCASSLSPPGGGYTFGSGTRLTVV.

This clone showed up just once. This sequence joins TRBV4-1 and TRBJ2-7, with TRBD1 matching over 9 bases. V lost 1 base and J lost 0; bases outside the gene matches: 10. The germline V gene has CDR1 MGHRA and CDR2 YSYEKL. The CDR3 totals 18 residues. CDR3 bases: TGCGCCAGCAGCCAAGCCGGACAGGGGTCTCGAAGCTCCTACGAGCAGTACTTC. Translating it yields CASSQAGQGSRSSYEQYF.

This clone was counted a single time. The rearrangement links TRBV6-5 to TRBJ1-3; D unclear. The CDR3 extends over 11 amino acids. Germline lookup yields CDR1 MNHEY and CDR2 SVGAGI. The V gene lost 6 bases and the J gene lost 7 bases, with 7 bases spanning the gap. Here the CDR3 DNA reads TGTGCCAGCAGGGCAGGCAACACCATATATTTT. It yields the protein CASRAGNTIYF.

This clone was seen only once. The V and J genes are TRBV4-3 and TRBJ1-1, with D maybe TRBD1 (6 bases). Germline V lookup: CDR1 LGHNA, CDR2 YSLEER. The CDR3 spans 16 residues. The V and J ends lost 0 bases and 3 bases respectively, with 14 bases between them. CDR3 in DNA: TGCGCCAGCAGCCAAGATACGGGGGGCTCGGACACTGAAGCTTTCTTT. It is translated as CASSQDTGGSDTEAFF.

J is TRBJ2-3 and V is TRBV7-2; 9 bases line up with TRBD2. CDR3 length equals 17 residues. The germline gives CDR1 SGHTA, CDR2 FQGNSA. V dropped 1 base and J dropped 3; count of bases not matched to a gene: 8. The CDR3 loop reads CASSLVSAGGGTDTQYF. In nucleotides, the CDR3 is TGTGCCAGCAGCTTAGTGTCAGCGGGGGGCGGGACAGATACGCAGTATTTT.

This clone was recorded once. V is TRBV29-1 and J is TRBJ1-2; no clear D. Between the trimmed V and J ends, which lost 4 bases and 6 bases, there was a span of 9 bases. The germline V gene has CDR1 SQVTM and CDR2 ANQGSEA. There are 11 residues in the CDR3. The CDR3, as DNA: TGCAGCGTTGGCCCGTCGGATGGCTACACCTTC. Its protein product is CSVGPSDGYTF.

The V gene is TRBV19, the J gene TRBJ1-4; 7 bases match TRBD1. J lost 6 bases, V lost 9 bases, and 7 bases had no gene match. CDR1 and CDR2 (germline): LNHDA, SQIVND (reference sequence). CDR3 length equals 13 residues. In DNA, the CDR3 is TGTGCCAGCACGGACAGGCAATATGAAAAACTGTTTTTT. As protein: CASTDRQYEKLFF.

J is TRBJ1-5 and V is TRBV5-1, with D tentatively TRBD1 (5 bases). Germline V gene sequence: CDR1 SGHRS, CDR2 YFSETQ. This CDR3 is 14 amino acids long. V gave up 4 bases and J gave up 4 bases, with 12 bases separating them. CDR3: CASSTGTENQPQHF. CDR3 coding DNA: TGCGCCAGCAGCACCGGGACGGAAAATCAGCCCCAGCATTTT.

The chain recombines TRBV9 with TRBJ2-3; no clear D gene. The V gene's germline CDR1 is SGDLS and CDR2 YYNGEE. The germline V and J ends were trimmed by 1 base and 3 bases, with 9 bases remaining between them. There are 14 residues in the CDR3. The CDR3 DNA follows: TGTGCCAGCAGCGTACAAGCGTCGACAGATACGCAGTATTTT. Translation gives CASSVQASTDTQYF.

The chain has TRBV27 and TRBJ1-1; D is unclear. CDR1 and CDR2 from the germline V gene are MNHEY and SMNVEV (reference sequence). The CDR3 runs 13 residues. With 6 bases removed from V and 3 bases from J, the gap between germline ends came to 11 bases. CDR3 sequence: CASRASGDTEAFF. DNA of the CDR3: TGTGCCAGCAGGGCAAGCGGGGACACTGAAGCTTTCTTT.

The chain has TRBV6-6 and TRBJ2-2; D perhaps matches TRBD1 (5 bases). CDR1 is MNHNY and CDR2 is SVGAGI in the germline V gene (reference sequence). Trimming left V 8 bases short and J 0 bases short, with 10 bases between. CDR3 size: 14 residues. CDR3 loop: CASRYRSNTGELFF. DNA of the CDR3: TGTGCCAGCCGCTACAGGTCGAACACCGGGGAGCTGTTTTTT.